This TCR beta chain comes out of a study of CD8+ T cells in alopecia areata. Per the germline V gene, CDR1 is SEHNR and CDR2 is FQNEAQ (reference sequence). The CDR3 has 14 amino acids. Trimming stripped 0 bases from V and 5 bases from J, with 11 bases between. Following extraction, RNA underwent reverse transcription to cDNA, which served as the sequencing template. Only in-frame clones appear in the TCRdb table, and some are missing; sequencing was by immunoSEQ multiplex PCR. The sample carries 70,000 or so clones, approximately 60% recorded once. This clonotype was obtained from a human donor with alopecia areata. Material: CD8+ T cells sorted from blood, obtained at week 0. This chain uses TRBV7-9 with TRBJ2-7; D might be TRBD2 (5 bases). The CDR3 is CASSLAPGSHEQYF. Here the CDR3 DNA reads TGTGCCAGCAGCTTAGCACCGGGATCCCACGAGCAGTACTTC.